This TCR beta chain was captured by sequencing in a study of shared clonotypes between healthy human individuals. Overall study findings and caveats: Against clonotypes common to all four donors, non-shared ones had lower generation probabilities.

Comments on this clone: Its antigen is unknown.

The germline gives CDR1 KGHSH, CDR2 LQKENI. This CDR3 has 14 residues. V gave up 6 bases and J gave up 1 base, with 11 bases separating them. Some clones are missing from TCRdb's copy, which holds only in-frame ones; the method was immunoSEQ multiplex PCR. The sample contains more than 2,000,000 clones, about 92% of which appear only once. The sample consisted of naive CD4+ T cells from PBMCs. Subset noted: CD45RA+ positively selected. This clonotype was sampled from a young man in good health. Some clones in this sample may be carry-over from other donors' samples. The chain links TRBV18 to TRBJ2-3; D call uncertain. The CDR3 region has the DNA TGTGCCAGCTCCCGGGCCCGGGGCACAGATACGCAGTATTTT. Protein: CASSRARGTDTQYF.